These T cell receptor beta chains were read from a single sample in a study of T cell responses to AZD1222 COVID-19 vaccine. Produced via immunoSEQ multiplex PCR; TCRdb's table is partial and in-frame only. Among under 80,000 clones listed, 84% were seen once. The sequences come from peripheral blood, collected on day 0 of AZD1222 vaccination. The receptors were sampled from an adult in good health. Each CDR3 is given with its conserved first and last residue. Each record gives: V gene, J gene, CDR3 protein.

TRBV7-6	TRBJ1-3	CASSLGKGSGNTIYF
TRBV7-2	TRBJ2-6	CASSPTVFSGANVLTF
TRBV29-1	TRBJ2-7	CSVQYQSEQYF
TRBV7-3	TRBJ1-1	CASTPSRQGEAFF
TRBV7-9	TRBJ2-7	CASTRGASGIPYEQYF
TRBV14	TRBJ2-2	CASTSGQFGELFF
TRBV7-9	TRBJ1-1	CASSLAGGGDAEAFF
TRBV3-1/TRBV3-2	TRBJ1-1	CASSLGQTNTEAFF
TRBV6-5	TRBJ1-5	CASTLSRQPQHF
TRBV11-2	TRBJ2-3	CASSLTPGLVSPTDTQYF
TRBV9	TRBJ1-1	CASSVGPGGSAFF
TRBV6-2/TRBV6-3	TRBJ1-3	CASSLTSGNTIYF
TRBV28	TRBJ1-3	CASSRDSPNSGNTIYF
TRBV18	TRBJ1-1	CASQTRADTEAFF
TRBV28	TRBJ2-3	CASSSGGVTDTQYF
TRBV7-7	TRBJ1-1	CASSPGLAPGAEAFF
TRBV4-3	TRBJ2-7	CASSQVTGGAYEQYF
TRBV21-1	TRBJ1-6	CASSKVWQGRNSPLHF
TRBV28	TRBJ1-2	CASSFPSRAVYGYTF
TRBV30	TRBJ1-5	CAWSEGTGVNQPQHF
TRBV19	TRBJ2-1	CASSTRTGFENEQFF
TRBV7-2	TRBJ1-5	CASSDGMGQPQHF
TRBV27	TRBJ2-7	CASSFGRTYEQYF
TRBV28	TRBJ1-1	CASSLIRAGTTEAFF
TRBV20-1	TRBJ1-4	CSARISEKLFF
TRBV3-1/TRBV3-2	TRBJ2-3	CASSQGGLGGRDTQYF
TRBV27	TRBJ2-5	CASSPRGVGSQYF
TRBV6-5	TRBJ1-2	CASSYSGADGYTF
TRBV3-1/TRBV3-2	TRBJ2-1	CASSHNSGGALDDEQFF
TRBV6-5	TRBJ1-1	CASSYSRFMNTEAFF
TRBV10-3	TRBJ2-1	CAISGTGANEQFF
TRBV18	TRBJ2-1	CASSPPKAGYNEQFF
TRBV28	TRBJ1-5	CASSFQRWGSNQPQHF
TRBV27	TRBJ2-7	CASSHTLAGEQYF
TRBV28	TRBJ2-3	CASSFRVSADTQYF
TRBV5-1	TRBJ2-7	CASSPTGAQQYF
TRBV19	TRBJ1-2	CASTFSTGQANSGYTF
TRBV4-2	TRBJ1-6	CASSQTRTGLASPLHF
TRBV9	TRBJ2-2	CASSVGDTGELFF
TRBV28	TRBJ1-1	CASSFPRTNTEAFF
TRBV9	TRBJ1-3	CASSDLLDRGRNTIYF
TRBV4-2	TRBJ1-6	CASSQIQGSYNSPLHF
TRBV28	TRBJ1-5	CASSLPRQVGQPQHF
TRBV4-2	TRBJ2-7	CASSQEKKGIEQYF
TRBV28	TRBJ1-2	CASSLYTEFHGYTF
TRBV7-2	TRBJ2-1	CASSLGMRGNEQFF
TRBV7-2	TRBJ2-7	CASSSMAVSEQYF
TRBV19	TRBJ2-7	CASSTGQSYEQYF
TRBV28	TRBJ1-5	CASSPGGSNQPQHF
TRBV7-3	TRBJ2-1	CASSPQTGGTYNEQFF
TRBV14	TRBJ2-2	CASSPGLAGVGGELFF
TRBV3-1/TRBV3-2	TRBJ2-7	CASSPSGGNYEQYF
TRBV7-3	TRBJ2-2	CASSPPATGELFF